This T cell receptor (beta chain) was observed in a study of tumor-infiltrating lymphocytes in localized non-small cell lung cancer. Study observations and caveats: Only some patients had TCR sequencing, depending on available tissue.

Measured with immunoSEQ multiplex PCR; TCRdb has only the in-frame clones, and not every one. The repertoire includes some 10,000 clones, 60% of them detected once, and roughly 11% sits in the top ten. This clone is labeled medium-sized. Its target is unknown. Germline-derived CDR1 and CDR2 are SGHAT and FQNNGV. V was clipped by 1 base and J by 10 bases, with 2 bases between them. The CDR3 has 11 residues. This TCR came from a human donor with non-small cell lung cancer. The chain uses TRBV11-2 and TRBJ1-6; D remains ambiguous. The specimen was uninvolved lung tissue not adjacent to the tumor. The CDR3 coding sequence is TGTGCCAGCAGCTTAGCGTCACCCCTCCACTTT. It translates to CASSLASPLHF.